One and the same sample provided the 13 T cell receptor beta chains below, sequenced in a study of T-cell reconstitution after alpha-beta-depleted transplantation in children. The authors prepared the TCRbeta library with unique molecular identifiers. TCRdb passed the PCR reads through MiXCR, listing each CDR3 protein once. Among almost 400,000 distinct CDR3 sequences listed, approximately 20% were seen once. Source: PBMCs from the stem cell graft donor, taken from the stem cell graft. All receptors derive from a human donor who donated a stem cell graft to a child with acute myeloid leukemia.

This clonotype was counted a few times. V is TRBV7-2 and J is TRBJ2-3; TRBD2 is a possible D gene (5 bases). The CDR3 is 16 amino acids. Germline CDR1 SGHTA, CDR2 FQGNSA. Between the trimmed V and J ends, which lost 5 bases and 6 bases, there was a span of 21 bases. CDR3 DNA sequence: TGTGCCAGCAGCCAGGCCGCAGTTCCTAGAGGGGATACGCAGTATTTT. Translating it yields CASSQAAVPRGDTQYF.

The rearrangement links TRBV12-3 or TRBV12-4 to TRBJ2-3; the D gene is possibly TRBD2 (5 bases). V was trimmed by 4 bases and J by 8 bases, leaving 7 bases between them. The CDR3 spans 11 residues. The CDR3 bases are TGTGCCAGCAGTTCCCTAGCTACGCAGTATTTT. Protein product: CASSSLATQYF.

This clonotype has just a few counts. This chain connects TRBV6-2 or TRBV6-3 to TRBJ2-1, with TRBD2 matching 7 bases. CDR1 and CDR2 from the germline V gene are MNHEY and SVGEGT. Losses at the gene ends were 7 bases for V and 6 bases for J; bases not matched to a gene: 12. The CDR3 extends over 15 amino acids. DNA for the CDR3: TGTGCCAGCACCAGGGAGGGACTGGGATTCAATGAGCAGTTCTTC. Amino acid sequence: CASTREGLGFNEQFF.

This clonotype occurred a few times. The junction departs from the called germline gene at one end, perhaps through a read error. V and J are TRBV13 and TRBJ2-1; TRBD1 might be the D (6 bases). This CDR3 has 11 amino acids. Germline V gene lookup returns CDR1 PRHDT and CDR2 FYEKMQ (reference sequence). In nucleotides, the CDR3 is TGTGCGAGCACAAGACAAGGGGGGCAGTTCTTC. Translation gives CASTRQGGQFF.

This clonotype was counted at least ten times. This chain uses TRBV6-5 with TRBJ1-1, with 7 bases lining up with TRBD1. V gave up 0 bases and J gave up 11 bases; unmatched junction bases: 9. This CDR3 has 14 amino acids. Germline V CDR1 and CDR2: MNHEY, SVGAGI. CDR3: CASSYSRGQGWAFF. The CDR3 DNA reads TGTGCCAGCAGTTACTCGAGGGGGCAGGGATGGGCTTTCTTT.

CDR3 in DNA: TGTGCCAGCAGCGTATCAACATCGGCCTACAATGAGCAGTTCTTC. Translation gives CASSVSTSAYNEQFF. V usage is TRBV9 and J usage is TRBJ2-1; no reliable D call. V shed 1 base and J shed 2 bases, with 10 bases lying between them. The CDR3 sequence is 15 residues long. From germline, CDR1 is SGDLS and CDR2 YYNGEE.

This sequence joins TRBV7-6 and TRBJ1-3; D call uncertain. Germline loops: CDR1 SGHVS, CDR2 FNYEAQ. V shed 7 bases and J shed 2 bases, with 3 bases lying between them. This CDR3 is built from 11 residues. DNA for the CDR3: TGTGCCAGCACTACTGGAAACACCATATATTTT. It yields the protein CASTTGNTIYF.

This clonotype has a handful of counts. The chain combines TRBV11-1 with TRBJ2-3; 7 bases line up with TRBD1. CDR3 length: 15 amino acids. V shed 5 bases, J shed 5 bases, and the junction held 10 bases outside the gene matches. Germline CDR1 SGHAT, CDR2 FQDESV (reference sequence). CDR3 bases: TGTGCCAGCAGCGTCCGGGACAGCCTTCGAGATACGCAGTATTTT. It translates to CASSVRDSLRDTQYF.

This clonotype was seen a few times. The rearrangement links TRBV4-1 to TRBJ2-5, with D unclear. Deletions cut 4 bases from V and 5 bases from J, with 17 bases between. Germline values: CDR1 MGHRA, CDR2 YSYEKL. The CDR3 is 15 residues long. As DNA, the CDR3 is TGCGCCAGCAGCCCCGCTGGATCGGTTGGGGAGACCCAGTACTTC. Translating it yields CASSPAGSVGETQYF.

This clonotype has a count of ten or more. V usage is TRBV20-1 and J usage is TRBJ1-2; 7 bases agree with TRBD1. The CDR3 is 13 amino acids. Germline trimming cut 5 bases from V and 4 bases from J; bases unmatched to any gene: 7. CDR1 is DFQATT, CDR2 SNEGSKA, per germline (reference sequence). The CDR3 here is CSAELGQSYGYTF. DNA for the CDR3: TGCAGTGCTGAGTTGGGACAGAGCTATGGCTACACCTTC.

This clonotype was seen only a few times. The rearrangement joins TRBV7-9 to TRBJ2-3; 9 bases align to TRBD2. CDR3 size: 14 residues. Germline CDR1 and CDR2: SEHNR and FQNEAQ (reference sequence). The V gene end was trimmed by 4 bases and the J gene end by 8 bases; junction bases not matched to a gene: 7. The CDR3 here is CASSSKREVGTQYF. DNA for the CDR3: TGTGCCAGCAGCTCCAAGCGGGAGGTCGGTACGCAGTATTTT. Based on the CDR3 plus reference TRBV7-9 and TRBJ2-3, the full variable domain is DTGVSQNPRHKITKRGQNVTFRCDPISEHNRLYWYRQTLGQGPEFLTYFQNEAQLEKSRLLSDRFSAERPKGSFSTLEIQRTEQGDSAMYLCASSSKREVGTQYFGPGTRLTVL.

This clonotype was counted between two and nine times. The chain employs TRBV9 and TRBJ2-1; D not resolved. Deletions cut 4 bases from V and 8 bases from J, with 13 bases between. Germline values: CDR1 SGDLS, CDR2 YYNGEE. The CDR3 contains 13 residues. The CDR3 here is CASSPRQAYEQFF. CDR3 coding DNA: TGTGCCAGCAGCCCCCGCCAAGCCTATGAGCAGTTCTTC.

This chain uses TRBV5-1 with TRBJ2-3, with TRBD2 matching 10 bases. The CDR3 runs to 15 residues. The V gene end was trimmed by 1 base and the J gene end by 5 bases; junction bases not matched to a gene: 4. The germline V gene encodes CDR1 SGHRS and CDR2 YFSETQ. The CDR3 loop reads CASSLKLAGKDTQYF. For the CDR3, the DNA is TGCGCCAGCAGCTTGAAACTAGCGGGAAAAGATACGCAGTATTTT.